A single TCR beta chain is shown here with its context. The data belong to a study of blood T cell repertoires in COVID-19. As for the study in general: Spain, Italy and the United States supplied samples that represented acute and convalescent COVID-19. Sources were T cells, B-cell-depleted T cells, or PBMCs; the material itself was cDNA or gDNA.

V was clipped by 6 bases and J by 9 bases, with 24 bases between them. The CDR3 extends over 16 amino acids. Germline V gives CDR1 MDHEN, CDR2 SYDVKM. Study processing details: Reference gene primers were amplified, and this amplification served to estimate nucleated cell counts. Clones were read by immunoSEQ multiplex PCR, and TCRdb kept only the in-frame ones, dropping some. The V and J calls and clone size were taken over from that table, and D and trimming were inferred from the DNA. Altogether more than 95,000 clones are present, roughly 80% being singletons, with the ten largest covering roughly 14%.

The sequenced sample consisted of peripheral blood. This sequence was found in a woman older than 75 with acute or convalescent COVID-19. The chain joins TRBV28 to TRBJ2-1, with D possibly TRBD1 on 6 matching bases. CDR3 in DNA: TGTGCCAGCAGAATTAGCTGGACACAGGGTTCAGGTGAGCAGTTCTTC. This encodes CASRISWTQGSGEQFF.